These 4 T cell receptor beta chains came from one sample sequenced in a study of type 1 regulatory T cells. Antigens of these TCRs are unknown. MiXCR, applied by TCRdb to the reads, yields one record per CDR3 protein. The sample lists about 68,000 distinct CDR3 sequences, 50% to 70% occurring once. Sequenced material: cultured T cells, either the whole culture or a sorted T cell fraction (not recorded which). Subset reported: Tr1-enriched cell product generated in vitro against host alloantigens. The receptors derive from a human donor in good health.

This clonotype was recorded once. A much larger clone lies a single base off, so this may be a read error. This CDR3 is CATSDPGSGQETQYF. The CDR3 nucleotides are TGTGCCACCAGTGACCCAGGGTCAGGGCAAGAGACCCAGTACTTC. J is TRBJ2-5 and V is TRBV24-1; possible D gene TRBD1, 5 bases. The CDR3 sequence is 15 residues long. V gave up 4 bases and J gave up 2 bases, with 13 bases separating them. Germline V gives CDR1 KGHDR, CDR2 SFDVKD.

The chain combines TRBV27 with TRBJ2-3, with 8 bases matching TRBD1. The CDR3 consists of 15 residues. Losses at the gene ends were 5 bases for V and 2 bases for J; bases not matched to a gene: 6. Germline loops: CDR1 MNHEY, CDR2 SMNVEV (reference sequence). The CDR3 DNA is TGTGCCAGCAGTCCTACAGGGGGTACCACAGATACGCAGTATTTT. Its translation: CASSPTGGTTDTQYF.

This chain uses TRBV19 with TRBJ2-1; D is uncertain. This CDR3 contains 13 residues. The germline CDR1 and CDR2 sequences are LNHDA and SQIVND (reference sequence). V was cut by 5 bases and J by 4 bases, with 9 bases left in between. CDR3: CASSDTPYNEQFF. As DNA, the CDR3 is TGTGCCAGTAGTGACACTCCATACAATGAGCAGTTCTTC.

Of note for this clonotype: The junction does not match germline at one end; this may be a read error. The chain uses TRBV5-1 and TRBJ2-1; TRBD2 matches 12 bases. Germline V gives CDR1 SGHRS, CDR2 YFSETQ. This CDR3 is built from 17 residues. The CDR3 sequence: CASSLAASGRAYSEQFF. The CDR3 nucleotides read TGCGCCAGCAGCTTGGCGGCTAGCGGGAGGGCCTACAGTGAGCAGTTCTTC.